This T cell receptor beta chain derives from a study of T cells in Graves' hyperthyroidism and ophthalmopathy. The cohort's ophthalmopathy patients, a group with duration under 3 months, had a Clinical Activity Score of at least 3 and a NOSPECS grade of at least 4. Trimming removed 4 bases at V and 1 base at J, with 11 bases between. The germline CDR1 and CDR2 sequences are GTSNPN and SVGIG (reference sequence). The CDR3 extends over 13 amino acids. Amplification targeted TCR beta CDR3 regions from RNA transcripts. First-round RT-PCR targeting the TCR CDR3 was performed with the HTBI primer set. MiXCR was run by TCRdb on the multiplex PCR reads, yielding one entry per CDR3 protein. The data hold around 600,000 distinct CDR3 sequences, with 14% observed a single time. This clonotype was counted ten times or more.

The specimen was blood. J is TRBJ2-7 and V is TRBV30; D is perhaps TRBD1 (6 bases). The receptor was derived from a woman aged 18-35 years with Graves' ophthalmopathy. CDR3 in amino acids: CAWTPGVSYEQYF. The CDR3 DNA sequence: TGTGCCTGGACTCCAGGGGTGTCCTACGAGCAGTACTTC.